Below are 21 T cell receptor beta chains sequenced from a single sample in a study of CD8+CD57+ T cells in acquired aplastic anemia. Template material for TCR beta VDJ and CDR3 profiling consisted of genomic DNA. TCRdb ran MiXCR on the reads and lists one entry per CDR3 protein. The repertoire holds 250,000 to 300,000 distinct CDR3 sequences, roughly 50% seen once, with approximately 8.2% in the top ten. Material for sequencing was sorted CD4+, CD8+, or CD8+CD57+ T cells (not recorded which) from PBMCs. The source of these receptors is a human donor with severe aplastic anemia or a healthy control (not recorded which).

The chain carries TRBV10-3 and TRBJ1-1; D is possibly TRBD1 (5 bases). With 7 bases removed from V and 1 base from J, the gap between germline ends came to 10 bases. The CDR3 is made up of 13 amino acids. Per the germline V gene, CDR1 is ENHRY and CDR2 is SYGVKD. The CDR3 bases are TGTGCCATCACCGAGACAGCGAACACTGAAGCTTTCTTT. It specifies CAITETANTEAFF.

This clonotype was found many times. The chain combines TRBV29-1 with TRBJ2-7; a possible D gene is TRBD1 (5 bases). CDR3 length: 10 amino acids. The V end lost 4 bases, the J end lost 5 bases, and 6 bases lay between the germline ends. CDR1 and CDR2 from the germline V gene are SQVTM and ANQGSEA. The CDR3 loop reads CSVAGNEQYF. In DNA, the CDR3 is TGCAGCGTTGCAGGGAACGAGCAGTACTTC.

The chain joins TRBV2 to TRBJ2-5; 8 bases are a match to TRBD2. V was pared by 10 bases and J by 4 bases, with 17 bases of the junction left unmatched. In germline, CDR1 is SNHLY, CDR2 FYNNEI. CDR3 length equals 16 residues. CDR3 DNA sequence: TGTGCCACCTCCGGCGGGGGGACGGAGGTCGGAGAGACCCAGTACTTC. Encoded protein: CATSGGGTEVGETQYF.

V gene TRBV18 combines with J gene TRBJ1-6; D gene uncertain. V lost 6 bases, J lost 7 bases, and 13 bases lay in between. CDR1 KGHSH and CDR2 LQKENI come from the germline V gene. The CDR3 totals 14 residues. CDR3 sequence: CASSQRIGNSPLHF. DNA of the CDR3: TGTGCCAGCTCCCAACGTATAGGGAATTCACCCCTCCACTTT. The full variable domain, completed using reference TRBV18 and TRBJ1-6, is NAGVMQNPRHLVRRRGQEARLRCSPMKGHSHVYWYRQLPEEGLKFMVYLQKENIIDESGMPKERFSAEFPKEGPSILRIQQVVRGDSAAYFCASSQRIGNSPLHFGNGTRLTVT.

CDR3 in DNA: TGTGCCAGCAGCTTGACAGGGCCCTCCTACGAGCAGTACTTC. This gives the protein CASSLTGPSYEQYF. This chain links TRBV7-8 with TRBJ2-7; TRBD1 aligns across 7 bases. J was trimmed by 0 bases and V by 3 bases; bases with no gene match: 2. The germline V gene has CDR1 SGHVS and CDR2 FQNEAQ. The CDR3 contains 14 residues.

Only one count was recorded for this clonotype. V gene TRBV29-1 combines with J gene TRBJ1-1; D not resolved. The germline CDR1 and CDR2 sequences are SQVTM and ANQGSEA. Trimming took 7 bases from V and 5 from J, leaving 14 bases between them. The CDR3 has 12 amino acids. The CDR3 is CSGAPFGTEAFF. CDR3 nucleotides: TGCAGCGGGGCACCCTTTGGGACTGAAGCTTTCTTT.

This clonotype has ten or more counts. This rearrangement joins TRBV3-1 to TRBJ1-6; the D gene is possibly TRBD1 (6 bases). The CDR3 has 15 residues. Trimming took 4 bases from V and 8 from J, leaving 15 bases between them. Germline V gene lookup returns CDR1 LGHDT and CDR2 YNNKEL (reference sequence). In DNA form, the CDR3 reads TGTGCCAGCAGCCGCATACAGGGAGGAGATTCACCCCTCCACTTT. It codes for CASSRIQGGDSPLHF.

The gene calls are TRBV11-3 and TRBJ2-5, with a weak D call TRBD1 (6 bases). The ends were cut back, 3 bases at V and 12 bases at J, with 20 bases in the middle. Germline V gene lookup returns CDR1 SGHNT and CDR2 YENEEA. The CDR3 loop spans 14 amino acids. The CDR3 DNA reads TGTGCCAGCAGCTTCAGGACAGCCTCCGATCCCAAGTACTTC. The encoded protein is CASSFRTASDPKYF.

A few counts support this clonotype. V is TRBV7-8 and J is TRBJ2-3; 7 bases line up with TRBD2. Germline values: CDR1 SGHVS, CDR2 FQNEAQ. Unmatched junction bases numbered 10, after V lost 5 bases and J lost 2 bases. The CDR3 consists of 16 residues. The CDR3, as DNA: TGTGCCAGCAGCCCATCTCGGCTAGCGGCCACAGATACGCAGTATTTT. This sequence encodes CASSPSRLAATDTQYF. The full variable domain, completed using reference TRBV7-8 and TRBJ2-3, is GAGVSQSPRYKVAKRGQDVALRCDPISGHVSLFWYQQALGQGPEFLTYFQNEAQLDKSGLPSDRFFAERPEGSVSTLKIQRTQQEDSAVYLCASSPSRLAATDTQYFGPGTRLTVL.

V and J are TRBV4-2 and TRBJ2-2, with 7 bases that match TRBD1. Germline V gives CDR1 LGHNA, CDR2 YNFKEQ. Trimming at V came to 2 bases and at J to 4 bases, leaving 13 bases not matched to a gene. The CDR3 runs to 18 residues. The CDR3 DNA reads TGTGCCAGCAGCCAACCAGGGACAGTTCGATCGAGCACCGGGGAGCTGTTTTTT. Translated: CASSQPGTVRSSTGELFF.

V usage is TRBV2 and J usage is TRBJ2-5; no firm D call. The CDR3 is 16 amino acids. V was shortened by 2 bases and J by 2 bases, with 15 bases between the two germline ends. Germline values: CDR1 SNHLY, CDR2 FYNNEI. The CDR3 is CASSERGTTKQETQYF. Written as DNA, the CDR3 is TGTGCCAGCAGTGAAAGAGGTACTACCAAACAAGAGACCCAGTACTTC. Full variable domain (rest looked up from reference TRBV2 and TRBJ2-5): EPEVTQTPSHQVTQMGQEVILRCVPISNHLYFYWYRQILGQKVEFLVSFYNNEISEKSEIFDDQFSVERPDGSNFTLKIRSTKLEDSAMYFCASSERGTTKQETQYFGPGTRLLVL.

This clonotype was picked up one time. The chain recombines TRBV9 with TRBJ2-1, with 11 bases matching TRBD1. Unmatched junction bases numbered 9, after V lost 3 bases and J lost 7 bases. Germline V gene sequence: CDR1 SGDLS, CDR2 YYNGEE. The CDR3 runs 16 residues. The CDR3 spells CASSASDRGLGNEQFF. For the CDR3, the DNA is TGTGCCAGCAGCGCCTCGGACAGGGGGCTTGGAAATGAGCAGTTCTTC.

This clonotype was recorded at least ten times. The chain links TRBV6-6 to TRBJ1-1, with D perhaps matching TRBD1 (5 bases). The germline V gene has CDR1 MNHNY and CDR2 SVGAGI (reference sequence). The CDR3 contains 11 residues. Between the trimmed V and J ends, which lost 7 bases and 8 bases, there was a span of 11 bases. This chain's CDR3 is CASTKTDEAFF. DNA for the CDR3: TGTGCCAGCACCAAGACAGACGAAGCTTTCTTT.

The chain recombines TRBV24-1 with TRBJ2-5, with D possibly TRBD1 on 5 matching bases. Germline CDR1 and CDR2: KGHDR and SFDVKD. The CDR3 totals 13 residues. The germline V and J ends were trimmed by 12 bases and 2 bases, with 15 bases remaining between them. The CDR3 loop reads CAASREGQETQYF. CDR3 DNA: TGTGCCGCCTCCAGGGAAGGGCAAGAGACCCAGTACTTC.

The chain recombines TRBV18 with TRBJ2-7; tentative D call: TRBD1 (5 bases). V lost 6 bases, J lost 3 bases, and 15 bases lay in between. Germline V gives CDR1 KGHSH, CDR2 LQKENI. The CDR3 sequence is 14 residues long. The CDR3 sequence: CASSEKQGYYEQYF. CDR3 DNA sequence: TGTGCCAGCTCCGAAAAGCAGGGATACTACGAGCAGTACTTC.

This clonotype was observed a handful of times. The J gene is TRBJ2-7, the V gene TRBV20-1; 9 positions agree with TRBD2. Germline V CDR1 and CDR2: DFQATT, SNEGSKA (reference sequence). The trim removed 3 bases at V and 5 bases at J, leaving 5 bases unmatched. The CDR3 is made up of 13 amino acids. The CDR3 spells CSARGLATNEQYF. The CDR3 DNA reads as TGCAGTGCTAGGGGACTAGCAACGAACGAGCAGTACTTC.

The chain couples TRBV7-9 to TRBJ2-5; tentatively, D is TRBD2 (5 bases). Germline assignment: CDR1 SEHNR and CDR2 FQNEAQ (reference sequence). The CDR3 length is 15 residues. Trimming left V 6 bases short and J 1 base short, with 15 bases between. In DNA form, the CDR3 reads TGTGCCAGCAGTGAGGGTCCCGTCCCCCAAGAGACCCAGTACTTC. It yields the protein CASSEGPVPQETQYF.

This rearrangement joins TRBV5-5 to TRBJ1-5, with TRBD1 matching 7 bases. Germline lookup yields CDR1 SGHKS and CDR2 YYEKEE (reference sequence). The V and J ends lost 6 bases and 9 bases, in that order; junction bases with no gene match: 9. The CDR3 has 13 amino acids. The CDR3 bases are TGTGCCAGCACCGGTACAGGGGACGGGCCCCAGCATTTT. Protein sequence: CASTGTGDGPQHF.

The chain joins TRBV15 to TRBJ1-2, with unresolved D. CDR3 size: 13 residues. Germline CDR1 reads LNHNV; CDR2 reads YYDKDF (reference sequence). V was shortened by 0 bases and J by 8 bases, with 10 bases between the two germline ends. The CDR3 DNA is TGTGCCACCAGCAGAGAGTACGGGCGGGGCTACACCTTC. Translation: CATSREYGRGYTF.

The CDR3 here is CASSSDRGTYSYEQYF. As DNA, the CDR3 is TGTGCCAGCAGCTCAGACAGGGGCACGTACTCCTACGAGCAGTACTTC. The rearrangement joins TRBV7-9 to TRBJ2-7, with 8 bases aligning to TRBD1. The CDR3 extends over 16 amino acids. Trimming removed 4 bases from V and 0 bases from J; junction bases left unmatched: 8. CDR1 is SEHNR and CDR2 is FQNEAQ in the germline V gene (reference sequence). The whole variable domain, filled in from reference TRBV7-9 and TRBJ2-7, reads DTGVSQNPRHKITKRGQNVTFRCDPISEHNRLYWYRQTLGQGPEFLTYFQNEAQLEKSRLLSDRFSAERPKGSFSTLEIQRTEQGDSAMYLCASSSDRGTYSYEQYFGPGTRLTVT.

The V call is TRBV20-1, the J call TRBJ2-3; D not resolved. This CDR3 comprises 11 residues. Germline V gene sequence: CDR1 DFQATT, CDR2 SNEGSKA (reference sequence). Trimming pared 3 bases from V and 6 bases from J, leaving 7 bases between. CDR3 DNA: TGCAGTGCTAGGACCGCGGATACGCAGTATTTT. The encoded protein is CSARTADTQYF.